This entry lists 20 T cell receptor beta chains sequenced from one sample in a study of CD8 T cells in Susac syndrome. Random hexamers primed reverse transcription of roughly 0.45 to 1 ug RNA. TCRdb passed the immunoSEQ multiplex PCR reads through MiXCR, listing each CDR3 protein once. The data contain around 140,000 distinct CDR3 sequences, around 86% of them singletons. The sample was CD8+ T cells from PBMCs. These receptors were obtained from a human donor with multiple sclerosis.

V and J are TRBV18 and TRBJ2-1; no reliable D call. The V and J ends lost 3 bases and 7 bases respectively, with 16 bases between them. The CDR3 runs 15 residues. Germline loops: CDR1 KGHSH, CDR2 LQKENI. The CDR3 coding sequence is TGTGCCAGCTCACCGGTTGGGCGGAAAAGGAATGAGCAGTTCTTC. Encoded protein: CASSPVGRKRNEQFF.

This clonotype has only a few counts. The chain recombines TRBV6-2 or TRBV6-3 with TRBJ2-7, with D possibly matching TRBD1 (7 bases). The V end lost 0 bases, the J end lost 4 bases, and 16 bases lay between the germline ends. This CDR3 region has 16 residues. Germline V lookup: CDR1 MNHEY, CDR2 SVGEGT. The CDR3 nucleotides are TGTGCCAGCAGTTACTCCGTGGAGGGGGCTGGGTACGAGCAGTACGTC. Translated: CASSYSVEGAGYEQYV.

The rearrangement links TRBV10-3 to TRBJ2-3; the D is unclear. Trimming took off 1 base at V and 2 bases at J, with 7 bases between the two ends. CDR3 size: 14 residues. CDR1 ENHRY and CDR2 SYGVKD come from the germline V gene. The DNA for the CDR3 is TGTGCCATCAGTGAGTACAGTAACACAGATACGCAGTATTTT. This sequence encodes CAISEYSNTDTQYF.

The CDR3 coding sequence is TGTGCCAGCAGTTTACCAGGTGAAATGAACACTGAAGCTTTCTTT. It specifies CASSLPGEMNTEAFF. The gene calls are TRBV28 and TRBJ1-1; D not resolved. V lost 2 bases, J lost 0 bases, and 10 bases lay in between. CDR1 and CDR2 (germline): MDHEN, SYDVKM. The CDR3 consists of 15 residues.

This chain joins TRBV6-5 and TRBJ2-1; 8 positions match TRBD1. The germline gives CDR1 MNHEY, CDR2 SVGAGI. This CDR3 is built from 14 residues. Trimming cost V 6 bases and J 4 bases; bases outside gene matches: 5. The chain's CDR3 is CASSHGTGYNEQFF. The CDR3 bases are TGTGCCAGCAGCCACGGGACAGGTTACAATGAGCAGTTCTTC.

This clonotype was seen more than once but under ten times. The chain is built from TRBV7-9 and TRBJ2-1; tentatively, D is TRBD1 or TRBD2 (5 bases each). This CDR3 has 14 amino acids. V was clipped by 1 base and J by 6 bases, with 10 bases between them. CDR1 is SEHNR, CDR2 FQNEAQ, per germline (reference sequence). CDR3 sequence reads: CASSLGGQGNEQFF. Written as DNA, the CDR3 is TGTGCCAGCAGCTTAGGCGGGCAGGGCAATGAGCAGTTCTTC.

V is TRBV4-1 and J is TRBJ1-1; tentatively, D is TRBD1 (5 bases). Germline V gene lookup returns CDR1 MGHRA and CDR2 YSYEKL. The CDR3 covers 13 residues. The V and J ends lost 2 bases and 10 bases respectively, with 14 bases between them. The CDR3 spells CASSQTERGRAFF. CDR3 nucleotide sequence: TGCGCCAGCAGCCAAACAGAGCGGGGGAGAGCTTTCTTT.

The genes are TRBV5-6 and TRBJ1-2; D not resolved. Germline assignment: CDR1 SGHDT and CDR2 YYEEEE. With 3 bases removed from V and 5 bases from J, the gap between germline ends came to 14 bases. The CDR3 is made up of 14 amino acids. The CDR3 here is CASSSDGVAYGYTF. Written as DNA, the CDR3 is TGTGCCAGCAGCTCTGACGGGGTCGCATATGGCTACACCTTC.

This clonotype was seen a single time. This rearrangement joins TRBV7-9 to TRBJ1-3; unclear D gene. In germline, CDR1 is SEHNR, CDR2 FQNEAQ (reference sequence). V was clipped by 5 bases and J by 1 base, with 12 bases between them. There are 15 residues in the CDR3. The CDR3 DNA reads as TGTGCCAGCAGCCCCACGGGGTTTTCTGGAAACACCATATATTTT. Amino acids: CASSPTGFSGNTIYF. The complete variable domain, with remaining parts taken from reference TRBV7-9 and TRBJ1-3, reads DTGVSQNPRHKITKRGQNVTFRCDPISEHNRLYWYRQTLGQGPEFLTYFQNEAQLEKSRLLSDRFSAERPKGSFSTLEIQRTEQGDSAMYLCASSPTGFSGNTIYFGEGSWLTVV.

The V call is TRBV20-1, the J call TRBJ2-5; a weak D match, TRBD2 (5 bases). Germline V lookup: CDR1 DFQATT, CDR2 SNEGSKA (reference sequence). This CDR3 has 13 residues. V lost 0 bases and J 5 bases, leaving 10 bases between the germline ends. Here the CDR3 reads CSAREARGETQYF. CDR3 nucleotides: TGCAGTGCTAGAGAGGCCCGCGGGGAGACCCAGTACTTC.

V gene TRBV7-9 combines with J gene TRBJ1-2; TRBD1 is a possible D gene (5 bases). Germline assignment: CDR1 SEHNR and CDR2 FQNEAQ (reference sequence). Trimming cost V 1 base and J 4 bases, with 19 bases left between them. This CDR3 comprises 17 residues. The CDR3 spells CASSLDLGRVVFYGYTF. Here the CDR3 DNA reads TGTGCCAGCAGCTTAGACTTGGGCAGGGTGGTCTTCTATGGCTACACCTTC.

This clonotype came up a few times. This sequence joins TRBV11-3 and TRBJ1-1; D remains ambiguous. In germline, CDR1 is SGHNT, CDR2 YENEEA. V was trimmed by 6 bases and J by 8 bases, leaving 10 bases between them. This CDR3 contains 11 residues. CDR3 in DNA: TGTGCCAGCAGTCCCGGTACCGAAGCTTTCTTT. This gives the protein CASSPGTEAFF.

This chain connects TRBV19 to TRBJ2-3; 8 bases align to TRBD2. The V segment lost 7 bases and the J segment 5 bases; nucleotides outside the gene matches: 14. Germline-derived CDR1 and CDR2 are LNHDA and SQIVND (reference sequence). The CDR3 loop spans 16 amino acids. The CDR3 protein is CASKAQIAGSQDTQYF. CDR3 coding DNA: TGTGCCAGTAAGGCCCAGATAGCGGGATCACAAGATACGCAGTATTTT.

The V and J genes are TRBV6-5 and TRBJ1-5, with 9 positions matching TRBD1. From germline, CDR1 is MNHEY and CDR2 SVGAGI. The CDR3 extends over 14 amino acids. The junction had 5 bases not matched to a gene; V was cut back by 8 bases and J by 3 bases. The DNA for the CDR3 is TGTGCCAGCCGAGGACAGGGGAACAATCAGCCCCAGCATTTT. This translates into CASRGQGNNQPQHF.

This rearrangement joins TRBV13 to TRBJ1-1; D not resolved. The germline V gene has CDR1 PRHDT and CDR2 FYEKMQ (reference sequence). The CDR3 totals 14 residues. V shed 1 base and J shed 4 bases, with 10 bases lying between them. The CDR3 region has the DNA TGTGCCAGCAGCTTAGCCCAGGCCGGCACTGAAGCTTTCTTT. It encodes CASSLAQAGTEAFF.

The rearrangement uses TRBV4-1 and TRBJ1-1; 12 nucleotides agree with TRBD1. The ends lost 1 base at V and 1 base at J; junction bases unmatched: 10. CDR1 MGHRA and CDR2 YSYEKL come from the germline V gene. The CDR3 contains 19 residues. CDR3 sequence reads: CASSQGFRGTGGGNTEAFF. The DNA for the CDR3 is TGCGCCAGCAGCCAAGGATTTCGCGGGACAGGGGGCGGGAACACTGAAGCTTTCTTT.

A few counts support this clonotype. The rearrangement uses TRBV11-2 and TRBJ2-5; D is undetermined. V lost 3 bases and J lost 4, with 15 bases in between. Per germline, CDR1 SGHAT and CDR2 FQNNGV. The CDR3 is 15 residues long. The CDR3 DNA follows: TGTGCCAGCAGCTTCAGTCTTTCCGGGCGAGAGACCCAGTACTTC. Its translation: CASSFSLSGRETQYF.

CDR3 nucleotides: TGTGCCAGCAGTGTTATCGGACAAAATGAAAAACTGTTTTTT. Protein sequence: CASSVIGQNEKLFF. The chain carries TRBV2 and TRBJ1-4; D might be TRBD1 (5 bases). Between the trimmed V and J ends, which lost 4 bases and 5 bases, there was a span of 11 bases. Looked up from germline, CDR1 is SNHLY and CDR2 is FYNNEI. This CDR3 contains 14 residues. Full variable domain (outside the CDR3, taken from reference TRBV2 and TRBJ1-4): EPEVTQTPSHQVTQMGQEVILRCVPISNHLYFYWYRQILGQKVEFLVSFYNNEISEKSEIFDDQFSVERPDGSNFTLKIRSTKLEDSAMYFCASSVIGQNEKLFFGSGTQLSVL.

The rearrangement joins TRBV5-4 to TRBJ1-3, with 11 nucleotides matching TRBD1. Germline CDR1 reads SGHNT; CDR2 reads YYREEE (reference sequence). The junction had 4 bases not matched to a gene; V was cut back by 4 bases and J by 1 base. This CDR3 comprises 16 residues. CDR3 amino acids: CASSGGTGGSGNTIYF. The DNA of the CDR3 is TGTGCCAGCAGCGGAGGGACAGGGGGGTCTGGAAACACCATATATTTT.

The chain joins TRBV6-5 to TRBJ2-3; 9 bases match TRBD2. The V and J ends lost 6 bases and 4 bases, in that order; junction bases with no gene match: 14. The germline V gene has CDR1 MNHEY and CDR2 SVGAGI. CDR3 size: 17 residues. CDR3 amino acids: CASSLLILAGGADTQYF. DNA of the CDR3: TGTGCCAGCAGCCTACTCATACTAGCGGGTGGAGCAGATACGCAGTATTTT.